This passage covers 11 T cell receptor beta chains from one sample sequenced in a study of cytomegalovirus exposure and HLA in healthy donors. Primers: 60 Vbeta forward and 13 Jbeta reverse. Libraries were prepared by immunoSEQ multiplex PCR; TCRdb keeps only in-frame clonotypes and omits some of them. The sample lists about 98,000 clones, roughly 80% occurring once. The sequencing input was PBMCs. All receptors come from a man aged 60 to 75 in good health and CMV-seropositive.

The rearrangement uses TRBV6-6 and TRBJ2-3; TRBD2 aligns across 14 bases. The ends lost 5 bases at V and 5 bases at J; junction bases unmatched: 6. The length of the CDR3 is 16 residues. Germline V gene data show CDR1 as MNHNY and CDR2 as SVGAGI (reference sequence). CDR3 nucleotide sequence: TGTGCCAGCAGTCTCACCGGGACTAGCGGGGGAGATACGCAGTATTTT. It codes for CASSLTGTSGGDTQYF.

The rearrangement links TRBV6-1 to TRBJ1-2, with D hard to call. The CDR3 totals 17 residues. Germline CDR1 MNHNS, CDR2 SASEGT. V was shortened by 3 bases and J by 6 bases, with 23 bases between the two germline ends. The CDR3 protein is CASSEIYSTARGDGYTF. CDR3 DNA sequence: TGTGCCAGCAGTGAGATTTATTCAACCGCACGCGGAGATGGCTACACCTTC.

This clone was observed a handful of times. This rearrangement joins TRBV27 to TRBJ2-2; tentative D call: TRBD2 (5 bases). The germline CDR1 and CDR2 sequences are MNHEY and SMNVEV (reference sequence). This CDR3 contains 13 residues. V was shortened by 3 bases and J by 6 bases, with 8 bases between the two germline ends. The CDR3 reads CASSLSSAGELFF. CDR3 coding DNA: TGTGCCAGCAGTTTGAGTAGCGCCGGGGAGCTGTTTTTT.

The rearrangement uses TRBV19 and TRBJ1-5; D gene uncertain. CDR1 and CDR2 (germline): LNHDA, SQIVND (reference sequence). Trimming cost V 2 bases and J 4 bases, with 9 bases left between them. CDR3 size: 14 residues. The CDR3: CASSIWQSNQPQHF. DNA of the CDR3: TGTGCCAGTAGTATATGGCAGTCTAATCAGCCCCAGCATTTT.

This sequence joins TRBV28 and TRBJ1-5; 10 positions match TRBD1. Unmatched junction bases numbered 3, after V lost 6 bases and J lost 1 base. Germline V gene sequence: CDR1 MDHEN, CDR2 SYDVKM. The CDR3 has 15 amino acids. DNA for the CDR3: TGTGCCAGCAGCCGGACAGGGGGGAGCAATCAGCCCCAGCATTTT. Protein: CASSRTGGSNQPQHF.

The chain uses TRBV25-1 and TRBJ1-3; D call uncertain. V dropped 2 bases and J dropped 0 bases, with 5 bases sitting between them. The CDR3 runs to 14 residues. Germline CDR1 reads MGHDK; CDR2 reads SYGVNS. In nucleotides, the CDR3 is TGTGCCAGCAGTGAAGAGAGCTCTGGAAACACCATATATTTT. Amino acids: CASSEESSGNTIYF.

The chain is built from TRBV4-3 and TRBJ2-2; perhaps TRBD2 as D (5 bases). The CDR3 is made up of 14 amino acids. Germline V gene data show CDR1 as LGHNA and CDR2 as YSLEER. V lost 2 bases and J 6 bases, leaving 10 bases between the germline ends. CDR3 in amino acids: CASSQLPRAGELFF. CDR3 DNA: TGCGCCAGCAGCCAACTTCCGAGGGCCGGGGAGCTGTTTTTT.

This clone occurred a few times. The chain is built from TRBV7-9 and TRBJ1-2, with D unresolved. This CDR3 spans 12 amino acids. V lost 10 bases and J 6 bases, leaving 15 bases between the germline ends. Germline lookup yields CDR1 SEHNR and CDR2 FQNEAQ (reference sequence). The CDR3 DNA is TGTGCCACCTTGGCTGGGGAGGATGGCTACACCTTC. This sequence encodes CATLAGEDGYTF.

The chain is built from TRBV5-1 and TRBJ1-1; D is perhaps TRBD1 (6 bases). Per the germline V gene, CDR1 is SGHRS and CDR2 is YFSETQ. Trimming removed 5 bases at V and 4 bases at J, with 15 bases between. The CDR3 consists of 14 residues. The CDR3 is CASRPQGGGTEAFF. CDR3 bases: TGCGCCAGCAGGCCACAGGGTGGAGGCACTGAAGCTTTCTTT.

J is TRBJ2-5 and V is TRBV27; TRBD1 agrees at 7 bases. V trimming: 8 bases; J trimming: 2 bases; junction bases outside the gene matches: 17. Germline V CDR1 and CDR2: MNHEY, SMNVEV (reference sequence). This CDR3 contains 17 residues. The CDR3 nucleotides read TGTGCCAGCTCTCCCGGCAGGGGGAGAAGGTTGCAAGAGACCCAGTACTTC. Translating gives CASSPGRGRRLQETQYF.

In its sample, this clone was seen a few times. The chain recombines TRBV5-1 with TRBJ2-1, with 9 bases lining up with TRBD2. Germline trimming cut 6 bases from V and 8 bases from J; bases unmatched to any gene: 15. The CDR3 covers 16 residues. Germline-derived CDR1 and CDR2 are SGHRS and YFSETQ. The CDR3 DNA reads as TGCGCCAGCACCCCTTGGAGGGGCGGGGGGGGTGATGAGCAGTTCTTC. Protein sequence: CASTPWRGGGGDEQFF.